Below, 26 T cell receptor beta chains from the same sample are listed, as sequenced in a study of control samples from healthy donors and cancer patients. The assay was immunoSEQ multiplex PCR, and TCRdb's table has in-frame clones only and misses some. The sample lists 130,000 or so clones, about 86% seen once, with 9.5% to 13% in the top ten. Sequenced material: blood. These receptors were obtained from a man aged 25-40 years in good health.

The V and J genes are TRBV6-6 and TRBJ2-2; the D gene is possibly TRBD1 (5 bases). Trimming pared 6 bases from V and 2 bases from J, leaving 13 bases between. CDR3 length equals 15 residues. Germline loops: CDR1 MNHNY, CDR2 SVGAGI (reference sequence). CDR3 DNA: TGTGCCAGCAGGACCGACAGACGAAACACCGGGGAGCTGTTTTTT. Translating it yields CASRTDRRNTGELFF.

This clone was found once. The chain is built from TRBV9 and TRBJ2-7; 12 bases are a match to TRBD1. V shed 2 bases, J shed 7 bases, and the junction held 4 bases outside the gene matches. Germline V gene sequence: CDR1 SGDLS, CDR2 YYNGEE. This CDR3 contains 14 residues. The CDR3 loop is CASSVRDRGQEQYF. The DNA of the CDR3 is TGTGCCAGCAGCGTCCGGGACAGGGGGCAAGAGCAGTACTTC.

The chain uses TRBV4-2 and TRBJ1-3; D not resolved. Looked up from germline, CDR1 is LGHNA and CDR2 is YNFKEQ. The CDR3 length is 15 residues. The V end was cut by 0 bases, the J end by 0 bases, with 6 bases between. The CDR3 coding sequence is TGTGCCAGCAGCCAAGACCGGGGCTCTGGAAACACCATATATTTT. It yields the protein CASSQDRGSGNTIYF.

V gene TRBV19 combines with J gene TRBJ2-2; maybe TRBD1 (6 bases). Germline CDR1 is LNHDA and CDR2 is SQIVND (reference sequence). The CDR3 is 14 amino acids. Deletions cut 6 bases from V and 3 bases from J, with 11 bases between. CDR3 sequence reads: CASRDSAYTGELFF. In DNA, the CDR3 is TGTGCCAGTAGGGACAGCGCTTACACCGGGGAGCTGTTTTTT.

The genes are TRBV3-1 (or the pseudogene TRBV3-2) and TRBJ2-3, with 9 bases matching TRBD2. The length of the CDR3 is 17 residues. The germline V gene encodes CDR1 LGHDT and CDR2 YNNKEL (reference sequence). Losses at the gene ends were 0 bases for V and 0 bases for J; bases not matched to a gene: 4. The CDR3 reads CASSQDPAGGSTDTQYF. In DNA, the CDR3 is TGTGCCAGCAGCCAAGATCCCGCGGGGGGGAGCACAGATACGCAGTATTTT.

The rearrangement links TRBV12-3 or TRBV12-4 to TRBJ1-2; 8 bases map to TRBD1. The CDR3 spans 13 residues. V lost 6 bases to trimming and J lost 8 bases; unmatched junction nucleotides: 8. The CDR3 DNA is TGTGCCAGCAGCCCGCGACAGGGGAAGGGCTACACCTTC. Translation gives CASSPRQGKGYTF.

This clone was picked up one time. This chain links TRBV5-1 with TRBJ1-1, with a tentative D call TRBD1 (6 bases). V was trimmed by 4 bases and J by 10 bases, leaving 17 bases between them. CDR3 length equals 13 residues. CDR1 is SGHRS and CDR2 is YFSETQ in the germline V gene. This CDR3 reads CASSETTGRRAFF. CDR3 DNA: TGCGCCAGCAGCGAGACTACAGGGAGGCGAGCTTTCTTT.

J is TRBJ1-4 and V is TRBV5-1; 9 bases fit TRBD1. Germline V gene sequence: CDR1 SGHRS, CDR2 YFSETQ. V dropped 2 bases and J dropped 8; count of bases not matched to a gene: 16. CDR3 length: 18 amino acids. The CDR3 nucleotides are TGCGCCAGCAGCTTCCAAGCCGCCGGGACAGGGTCTGGGGAAAAACTGTTTTTT. It codes for CASSFQAAGTGSGEKLFF.

The chain links TRBV13 to TRBJ1-1, with unresolved D. The CDR3 sequence is 11 residues long. Germline CDR1 and CDR2: PRHDT and FYEKMQ (reference sequence). V was shortened by 5 bases and J by 5 bases, with 6 bases between the two germline ends. Written as DNA, the CDR3 is TGTGCCAGCAGCCTATATACTGAAGCTTTCTTT. Protein: CASSLYTEAFF.

The V call is TRBV7-2, the J call TRBJ1-2; 7 bases line up with TRBD1. CDR1 and CDR2 from the germline V gene are SGHTA and FQGNSA. The V segment lost 4 bases and the J segment 0 bases; nucleotides outside the gene matches: 2. The CDR3 runs to 14 residues. DNA of the CDR3: TGTGCCAGCAGCTCCGACAGGGCTAACTATGGCTACACCTTC. This encodes CASSSDRANYGYTF.

The CDR3 region is CASSDTRESPLHF. Here the CDR3 DNA reads TGTGCCAGCAGTGACACCAGGGAATCACCCCTCCACTTT. J is TRBJ1-6 and V is TRBV6-4; D is perhaps TRBD1 (5 bases). Trimming took off 2 bases at V and 10 bases at J, with 9 bases between the two ends. The CDR3 covers 13 residues. Germline-derived CDR1 and CDR2 are MRHNA and SNTAGT.

The chain carries TRBV19 and TRBJ1-2; 9 bases match TRBD1. The germline V gene has CDR1 LNHDA and CDR2 SQIVND (reference sequence). The CDR3 contains 15 residues. Losses at the gene ends were 3 bases for V and 7 bases for J; bases not matched to a gene: 9. The CDR3 DNA reads TGTGCCAGTAGTATCAGGGGGACAGGGATTAGTGGCTACACCTTC. This codes for CASSIRGTGISGYTF.

This clone was observed a handful of times. This chain connects TRBV5-1 to TRBJ1-6; 8 bases align to TRBD1. This CDR3 spans 16 amino acids. The J segment lost 5 bases and the V segment lost 0 bases, leaving 4 bases of the junction unmatched. CDR1 is SGHRS, CDR2 YFSETQ, per germline. The CDR3 DNA reads as TGCGCCAGCAGCTTGGTCGGACAGGGTAATAATTCACCCCTCCACTTT. This sequence encodes CASSLVGQGNNSPLHF.

As DNA, the CDR3 is TGTGCCAGTAGTATTGGCACAGGGAGGACTCAGCCCCAGCATTTT. Its protein product is CASSIGTGRTQPQHF. The rearrangement joins TRBV19 to TRBJ1-5, with D possibly TRBD1 on 6 matching bases. CDR3 length equals 15 residues. Between the trimmed V and J ends, which lost 3 bases and 6 bases, there was a span of 15 bases. The germline V gene has CDR1 LNHDA and CDR2 SQIVND (reference sequence).

CDR3 amino acids: CASSIGGYEKLFF. CDR3 nucleotides: TGTGCCAGTAGTATAGGTGGATACGAAAAACTGTTTTTT. The rearrangement uses TRBV19 and TRBJ1-4, with D unclear. The CDR3 is 13 amino acids. Germline CDR1 is LNHDA and CDR2 is SQIVND (reference sequence). The V end lost 1 base, the J end lost 8 bases, and 8 bases lay between the germline ends.

This chain joins TRBV6-6 and TRBJ1-3; D not certain. Germline CDR1 reads MNHNY; CDR2 reads SVGAGI (reference sequence). The germline V and J ends were trimmed by 8 bases and 0 bases, with 8 bases remaining between them. The CDR3 runs 13 residues. The CDR3 region has the DNA TGTGCCAGCCTCCCAGGCTCTGGAAACACCATATATTTT. Residues: CASLPGSGNTIYF.

The chain recombines TRBV6-5 with TRBJ2-7; D remains ambiguous. Per the germline V gene, CDR1 is MNHEY and CDR2 is SVGAGI. Trimming removed 5 bases at V and 3 bases at J, with 17 bases between. The CDR3 runs 15 residues. The CDR3 loop reads CASSPRSQSGYEQYV. CDR3 nucleotide sequence: TGTGCCAGCAGTCCGAGGAGTCAGTCAGGCTACGAGCAGTACGTC.

The genes are TRBV14 and TRBJ1-4, with TRBD1 as a possible D gene (5 bases). Germline CDR1 is SGHDN and CDR2 is FVKESK. V lost 0 bases and J 8 bases, leaving 16 bases between the germline ends. The CDR3 sequence is 16 residues long. The CDR3 DNA is TGTGCCAGCAGCCAAGAGCACGGGGGAACCGGAGAAAAACTGTTTTTT. This codes for CASSQEHGGTGEKLFF.

The gene calls are TRBV30 and TRBJ1-1; D remains unclear. The CDR3 extends over 12 amino acids. The V end was cut by 0 bases, the J end by 5 bases, with 7 bases between. CDR1 and CDR2 from the germline V gene are GTSNPN and SVGIG (reference sequence). The CDR3 region is CAWSVMRTEAFF. The CDR3 DNA reads as TGTGCCTGGAGTGTAATGCGGACTGAAGCTTTCTTT.

This sequence joins TRBV7-8 and TRBJ1-6, with D perhaps matching TRBD1 (6 bases). The germline gives CDR1 SGHVS, CDR2 FQNEAQ. The V gene lost 4 bases and the J gene lost 7 bases, with 17 bases spanning the gap. The CDR3 has 16 residues. Here the CDR3 reads CASSSPQGYENSPLHF. In nucleotides, the CDR3 is TGTGCCAGCAGCTCACCACAGGGATATGAAAATTCACCCCTCCACTTT.

The chain joins TRBV11-3 to TRBJ2-7; 9 nucleotides align to TRBD1. Germline CDR1 and CDR2: SGHNT and YENEEA. The CDR3 loop spans 15 amino acids. The ends lost 0 bases at V and 6 bases at J; junction bases unmatched: 6. The CDR3 nucleotides are TGTGCCAGCAGCTTAGATATCCGGACAGGGGCCGAGCAGTACTTC. Amino acid sequence: CASSLDIRTGAEQYF.

As regards this clone: Only one base separates this from a far larger clonotype, so it likely reflects a read error. Other DNA sequences in the sample encode the same CDR3. The chain links TRBV4-1 to TRBJ1-2, with 9 nucleotides matching TRBD1. Germline V lookup: CDR1 MGHRA, CDR2 YSYEKL. The CDR3 extends over 16 amino acids. CDR3 nucleotides: TGCGCCACCAGCCATGGGTGGGGGGGACAGGGTGAAGGCTACACCTTC. Amino acid sequence: CATSHGWGGQGEGYTF.

This clone appeared a few times. V usage is TRBV6-1 and J usage is TRBJ2-7, with D perhaps matching TRBD1 (5 bases). Germline V gene sequence: CDR1 MNHNS, CDR2 SASEGT. CDR3 length equals 17 residues. Trimming took off 1 base at V and 2 bases at J, with 18 bases between the two ends. This CDR3 is CASSEGAGIAVTYEQYF. Written as DNA, the CDR3 is TGTGCCAGCAGTGAAGGGGCAGGGATTGCCGTTACCTACGAGCAGTACTTC.

The chain recombines TRBV6-5 with TRBJ1-2; unclear D gene. This CDR3 region has 15 residues. Looked up from germline, CDR1 is MNHEY and CDR2 is SVGAGI. Deletions cut 0 bases from V and 4 bases from J, with 12 bases between. CDR3 residues: CASSYSGTLSYGYTF. The CDR3 nucleotides read TGTGCCAGCAGTTACTCCGGCACCCTGAGCTATGGCTACACCTTC.

This clone was counted a single time. V and J are TRBV10-3 and TRBJ2-7; 7 bases line up with TRBD1. The CDR3 loop spans 13 amino acids. With 9 bases clipped from V and 6 bases from J, the junction kept 11 bases outside the gene matches. CDR1 and CDR2 from the germline V gene are ENHRY and SYGVKD. CDR3 region: CAIERDRSGEQYF. The CDR3 bases are TGTGCCATAGAAAGGGACAGAAGTGGCGAGCAGTACTTC.

The chain links TRBV6-1 to TRBJ1-3; 8 nucleotides agree with TRBD1. J was trimmed by 3 bases and V by 4 bases; bases with no gene match: 8. CDR3 length: 16 amino acids. The germline gives CDR1 MNHNS, CDR2 SASEGT. CDR3 protein: CASSVYQGANGNTIYF. In DNA, the CDR3 is TGTGCCAGCAGTGTTTACCAGGGGGCAAATGGAAACACCATATATTTT.